This is a list of T cell receptor beta chains from one sample in a study of blood T cells in healthy people across ages. TCRdb itself ran the 5' RACE reads through MiXCR, one entry per CDR3 protein. The sample yields 710,000 or so distinct CDR3 sequences, approximately 30% seen once. The sample comprised blood. The receptors stem from a woman aged 80 or older in good health. Each CDR3 is given with its conserved first and last residue. A D gene is named only where the DNA matches it firmly. Size is stated for part of the rows, as once, few or many counts, or as a class when the clone is expanded.

- | TRBJ2-3 | TRBD2 | TRBV7-2 | 14 | TGTGCCAGCAGCTTATGGCGGGGGACAGATACGCAGTATTTT | CASSLWRGTDTQYF
many | TRBJ2-7 | TRBD2 | TRBV12-3/TRBV12-4 | 14 | TGTGCCAGCACTCTCGGGGGGGAGACCTACGAGCAGTACTTC | CASTLGGETYEQYF
few | TRBJ2-2 | - | TRBV6-2/TRBV6-3 | 11 | TGTGCCACCCAGGAGACCGGGGAGCTGTTTTTT | CATQETGELFF
many | TRBJ2-3 | TRBD2 | TRBV7-8 | 16 | TGTGCCAGCAGCCTCTTCCCGGGGGGGGTCCCAGATACGCAGTATTTT | CASSLFPGGVPDTQYF
many | TRBJ2-1 | - | TRBV4-2 | 17 | TGTGCCAGCAGCCGGGGGGGGCGAGGGTTCGGGGACAATGAGCAGTTCTTC | CASSRGGRGFGDNEQFF
- | TRBJ1-1 | - | TRBV7-2 | 14 | TGTGCCAGCAGCTCAAAGGCAGGGAGGACTGGAGCTTTCTTT | CASSSKAGRTGAFF
many | TRBJ1-5 | - | TRBV12-3/TRBV12-4 | 14 | TGTGCCAGCAGTTTAACTGACATCAATCAGCCCCAGCATTTT | CASSLTDINQPQHF
many | TRBJ1-5 | - | TRBV6-6 | 14 | TGTGCCAGCAGTTACAAACTTCCTGATCAGCCCCAGCATTTT | CASSYKLPDQPQHF
- | TRBJ1-5 | - | TRBV12-3/TRBV12-4 | 15 | TGTGCCAGCAGCTTGCTACAGGGAATGGGTCAGCCCCAGCATTTT | CASSLLQGMGQPQHF
many | TRBJ1-1 | - | TRBV5-1 | 13 | TGTGCCAGCAGAGGGGCAGCCAACACTGAAGCTTTCTTT | CASRGAANTEAFF
many | TRBJ2-5 | - | TRBV12-3/TRBV12-4 | 17 | TGTGCCAGCAGTCCACAGGGATCGTTGGAGCAGCGGGAGACCCAGTACTTC | CASSPQGSLEQRETQYF
- | TRBJ2-7 | - | TRBV11-1 | 16 | TGTGCCGGCAGCCAATTATGGGGGTCCTCCTACAATGAGCAGTACTTC | CAGSQLWGSSYNEQYF
many | TRBJ1-1 | TRBD1 | TRBV5-1 | 15 | TGCGCCAGCAGCCGGGACAGGGAACTGAACACTGAAGCTTTCTTT | CASSRDRELNTEAFF